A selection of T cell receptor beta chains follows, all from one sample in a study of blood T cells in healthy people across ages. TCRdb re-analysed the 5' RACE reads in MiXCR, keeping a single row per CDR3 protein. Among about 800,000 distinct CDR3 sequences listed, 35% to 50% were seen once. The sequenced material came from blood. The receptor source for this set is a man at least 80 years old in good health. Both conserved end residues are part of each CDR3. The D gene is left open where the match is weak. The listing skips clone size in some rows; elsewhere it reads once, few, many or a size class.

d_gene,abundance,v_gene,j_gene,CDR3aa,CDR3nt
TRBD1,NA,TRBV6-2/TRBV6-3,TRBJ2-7,CASSDRGEQYF,TGTGCCAGCAGTGACAGGGGAGAGCAGTACTTC
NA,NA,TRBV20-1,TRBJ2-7,CSAISGRGSYEQYF,TGCAGTGCTATCTCGGGACGGGGCTCCTACGAGCAGTACTTC
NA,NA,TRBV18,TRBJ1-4,CASSPRGGPTNEKLFF,TGTGCCAGCTCACCTCGGGGGGGCCCAACTAATGAAAAACTGTTTTTT
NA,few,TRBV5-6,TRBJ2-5,CASSFGIASAQETQYF,TGTGCCAGCAGCTTTGGGATAGCGTCGGCCCAAGAGACCCAGTACTTC
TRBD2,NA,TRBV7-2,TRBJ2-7,CASSYASGRGSYEQYF,TGTGCCAGCAGCTACGCTAGCGGTCGGGGGTCCTACGAGCAGTACTTC
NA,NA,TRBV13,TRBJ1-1,CASSLGGTPEAFF,TGTGCCAGCAGCTTGGGGGGGACCCCTGAAGCTTTCTTT
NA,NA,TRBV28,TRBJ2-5,CASSLFGQAQETQYF,TGTGCCAGCAGTTTATTTGGGCAAGCTCAAGAGACCCAGTACTTC
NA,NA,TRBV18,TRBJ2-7,CAGSRDSAYEQYF,TGTGCCGGCTCGCGGGACAGTGCCTACGAGCAGTACTTC
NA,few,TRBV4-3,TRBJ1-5,CASSYQLRDQPQHF,TGCGCCAGCAGCTATCAACTCCGGGATCAGCCCCAGCATTTT
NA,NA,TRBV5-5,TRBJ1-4,CASSLDVDVEKLFF,TGTGCCAGCAGCTTGGATGTTGATGTGGAAAAACTGTTTTTT
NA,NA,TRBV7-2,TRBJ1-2,CVSSLTRDAVAYGYTF,TGTGTCAGCAGCTTAACCCGGGACGCCGTCGCATATGGCTACACCTTC
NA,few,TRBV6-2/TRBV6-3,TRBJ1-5,CASSSWTSGEPQHF,TGTGCCAGCAGTTCCTGGACATCCGGGGAGCCCCAGCATTTT
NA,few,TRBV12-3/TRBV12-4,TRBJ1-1,CASSRKVEAFF,TGTGCCAGCAGTAGAAAAGTTGAAGCTTTCTTT
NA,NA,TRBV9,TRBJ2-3,CASSTSSFSTDTQYF,TGTGCCAGCAGCACGTCAAGCTTTTCCACAGATACGCAGTATTTT
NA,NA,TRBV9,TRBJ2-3,CASSDTQYGTQYF,TGTGCCAGCAGCGATACACAGTATGGGACGCAGTATTTT
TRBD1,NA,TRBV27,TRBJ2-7,CASSLVLDRDHEQYF,TGTGCCAGCAGTTTAGTTTTGGACAGGGACCACGAGCAGTACTTC
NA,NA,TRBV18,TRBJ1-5,CASSSGGEPQHF,TGTGCCAGCTCATCCGGGGGCGAGCCCCAGCATTTT
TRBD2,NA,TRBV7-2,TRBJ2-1,CASSLAVASGGSYNEQFF,TGTGCCAGCAGCTTAGCCGTGGCTAGCGGAGGCTCCTACAATGAGCAGTTCTTC
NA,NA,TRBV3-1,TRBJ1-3,CASSRTREAGNTIYF,TGTGCCAGCAGCCGAACCCGAGAGGCTGGAAACACCATATATTTT
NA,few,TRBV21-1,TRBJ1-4,CASSTTTGPPNEKLFF,TGTGCCAGCAGCACGACCACAGGGCCTCCTAATGAAAAACTGTTTTTT
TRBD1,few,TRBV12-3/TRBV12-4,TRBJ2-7,CASSLGQGQINEQYF,TGTGCCAGCAGTCTGGGACAGGGGCAGATCAACGAGCAGTACTTC
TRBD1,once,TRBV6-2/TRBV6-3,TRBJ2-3,CASSYSDRDHTDTQYF,TGTGCCAGCAGTTACTCGGACAGGGACCACACAGATACGCAGTATTTT
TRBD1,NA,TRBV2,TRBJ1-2,CASRTESGTGDGYTF,TGTGCCAGCAGGACAGAATCCGGGACAGGGGATGGCTACACCTTC
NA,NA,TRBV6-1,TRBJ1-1,CASSDGGVNTEAFF,TGTGCCAGCAGTGATGGGGGCGTGAACACTGAAGCTTTCTTT
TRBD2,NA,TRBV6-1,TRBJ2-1,CASSELAGSWNEQFF,TGTGCCAGCAGTGAACTAGCGGGAAGCTGGAATGAGCAGTTCTTC
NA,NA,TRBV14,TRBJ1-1,CASSQLGRDTEAFF,TGTGCCAGCAGCCAATTAGGCCGGGACACTGAAGCTTTCTTT
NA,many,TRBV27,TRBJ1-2,CASSLSTRPGARYGYTF,TGTGCCAGCAGTTTATCGACCCGCCCGGGGGCGCGCTATGGCTACACCTTC
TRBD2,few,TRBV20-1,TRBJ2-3,CSAVAGYTDTQYF,TGCAGTGCTGTAGCGGGATACACAGATACGCAGTATTTT
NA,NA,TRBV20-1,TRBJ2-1,CSARAPGGGTNEQFF,TGCAGTGCTAGAGCCCCGGGCGGCGGGACCAATGAGCAGTTCTTC
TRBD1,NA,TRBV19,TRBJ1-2,CASSIERGPGGYTF,TGTGCCAGTAGTATAGAAAGGGGGCCCGGTGGCTACACCTTC
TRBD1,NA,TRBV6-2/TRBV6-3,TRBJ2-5,CASRAGTGSGEQYF,TGTGCCAGCAGAGCCGGGACAGGGTCGGGAGAGCAGTACTTC
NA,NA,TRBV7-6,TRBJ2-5,CASSPHEGEQYF,TGCGCCAGCAGCCCTCATGAGGGGGAGCAGTACTTC
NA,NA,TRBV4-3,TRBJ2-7,CASSQTPTASNEQYF,TGCGCCAGCAGCCAAACCCCCACGGCGTCCAATGAGCAGTACTTC
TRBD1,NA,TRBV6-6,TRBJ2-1,CASSSGTGGSWEQFF,TGTGCCAGCAGTTCCGGGACAGGGGGCTCTTGGGAGCAGTTCTTC
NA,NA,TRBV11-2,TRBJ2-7,CASSSRSGGEQYF,TGTGCCAGCAGCTCCCGCTCGGGCGGCGAGCAGTACTTC
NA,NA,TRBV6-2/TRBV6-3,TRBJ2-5,CASNSLGWAQSVETQYF,TGTGCCAGCAATTCCTTAGGTTGGGCCCAGTCGGTGGAGACCCAGTACTTC
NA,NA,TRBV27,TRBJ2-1,CASSPFTDVTYNEQFF,TGTGCCAGCAGTCCCTTCACAGATGTGACCTACAATGAGCAGTTCTTC
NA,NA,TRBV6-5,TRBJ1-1,CASSYSEGVYTEAFF,TGTGCCAGCAGTTACTCGGAGGGTGTTTATACTGAAGCTTTCTTT
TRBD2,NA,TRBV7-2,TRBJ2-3,CASTLREGDTQYF,TGTGCCAGCACCCTTAGGGAGGGTGATACGCAGTATTTT
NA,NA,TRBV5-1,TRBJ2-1,CASSFPSQGAETQFF,TGCGCCAGCAGCTTCCCATCCCAGGGTGCAGAGACCCAGTTCTTC